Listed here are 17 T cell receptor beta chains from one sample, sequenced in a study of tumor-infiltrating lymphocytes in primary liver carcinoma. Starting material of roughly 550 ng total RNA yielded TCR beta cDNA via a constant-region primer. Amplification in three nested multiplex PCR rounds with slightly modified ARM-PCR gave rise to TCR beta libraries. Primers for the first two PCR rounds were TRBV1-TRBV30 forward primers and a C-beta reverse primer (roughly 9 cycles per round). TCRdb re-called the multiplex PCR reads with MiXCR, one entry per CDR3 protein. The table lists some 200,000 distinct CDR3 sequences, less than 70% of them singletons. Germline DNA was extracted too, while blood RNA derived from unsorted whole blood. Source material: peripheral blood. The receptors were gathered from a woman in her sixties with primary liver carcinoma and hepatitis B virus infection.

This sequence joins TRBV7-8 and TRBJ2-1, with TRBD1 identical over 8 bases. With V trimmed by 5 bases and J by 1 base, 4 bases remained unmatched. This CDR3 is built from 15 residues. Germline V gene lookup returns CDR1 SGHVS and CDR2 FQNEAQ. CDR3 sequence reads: CASSQRQGSYNEQFF. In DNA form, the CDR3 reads TGTGCCAGCAGCCAGCGACAGGGGTCCTACAATGAGCAGTTCTTC.

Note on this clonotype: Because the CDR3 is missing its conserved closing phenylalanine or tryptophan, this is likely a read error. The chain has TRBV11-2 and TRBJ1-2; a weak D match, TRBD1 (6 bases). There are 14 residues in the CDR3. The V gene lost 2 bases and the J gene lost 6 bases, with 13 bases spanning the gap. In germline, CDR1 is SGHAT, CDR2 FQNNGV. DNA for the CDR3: TGTGCCAGCAGCTTACTTACAGGGAATCATGGCTACACCCTC. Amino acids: CASSLLTGNHGYTL.

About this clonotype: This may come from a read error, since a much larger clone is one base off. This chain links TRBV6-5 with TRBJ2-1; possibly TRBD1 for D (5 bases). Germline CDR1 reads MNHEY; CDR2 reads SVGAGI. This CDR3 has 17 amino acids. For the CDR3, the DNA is TGTACCAGCAGTGCTATCCTTGACAGATACGACTACAATGAGCAGTTCTTC. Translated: CTSSAILDRYDYNEQFF.

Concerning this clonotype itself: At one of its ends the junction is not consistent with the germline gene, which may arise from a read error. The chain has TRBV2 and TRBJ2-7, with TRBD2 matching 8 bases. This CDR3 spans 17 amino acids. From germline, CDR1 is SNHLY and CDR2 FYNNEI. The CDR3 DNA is TGTGCCAACAGTGCGGCAGCGGGGGCAGCCCACGCCTACGAGCAGTACTTC. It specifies CANSAAAGAAHAYEQYF.

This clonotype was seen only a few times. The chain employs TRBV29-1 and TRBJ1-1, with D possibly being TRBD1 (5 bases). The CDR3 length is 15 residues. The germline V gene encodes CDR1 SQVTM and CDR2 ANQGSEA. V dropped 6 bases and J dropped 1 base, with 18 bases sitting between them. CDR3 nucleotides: TGCAGCGTGGCCGGGACGGGGCTGGGGAACACTGAAGCTTTCTTT. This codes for CSVAGTGLGNTEAFF.

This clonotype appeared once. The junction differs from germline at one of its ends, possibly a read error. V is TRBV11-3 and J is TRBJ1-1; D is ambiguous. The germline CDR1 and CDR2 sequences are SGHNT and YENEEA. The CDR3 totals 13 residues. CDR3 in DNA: TGTACCAGCAGCCGTTCACCGGCCACTGAAGCTTTCTTT. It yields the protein CTSSRSPATEAFF.

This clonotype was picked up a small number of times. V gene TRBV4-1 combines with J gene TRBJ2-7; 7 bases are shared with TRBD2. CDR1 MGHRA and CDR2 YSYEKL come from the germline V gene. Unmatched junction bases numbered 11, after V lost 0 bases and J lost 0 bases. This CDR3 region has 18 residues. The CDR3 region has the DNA TGCGCCAGCAGCCAAGATCCTCTCGGACTAGTGCTCTCCTACGAGCAGTACTTC. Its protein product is CASSQDPLGLVLSYEQYF.

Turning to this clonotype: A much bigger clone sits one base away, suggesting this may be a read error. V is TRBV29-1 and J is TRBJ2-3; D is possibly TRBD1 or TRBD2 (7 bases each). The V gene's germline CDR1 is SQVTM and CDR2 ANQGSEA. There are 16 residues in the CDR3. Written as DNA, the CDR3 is TGCAGCGTTAACCTTAACAGGGGAGGGGGCACAGATATGCAGTATTTT. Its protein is CSVNLNRGGGTDMQYF.

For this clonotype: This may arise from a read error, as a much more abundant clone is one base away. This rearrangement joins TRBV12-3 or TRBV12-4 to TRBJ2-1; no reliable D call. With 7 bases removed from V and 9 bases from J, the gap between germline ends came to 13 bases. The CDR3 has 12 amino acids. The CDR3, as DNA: TGTGCCAGCACCGGGCCGAAGCGTGAGCAGTTCTTC. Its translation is CASTGPKREQFF.

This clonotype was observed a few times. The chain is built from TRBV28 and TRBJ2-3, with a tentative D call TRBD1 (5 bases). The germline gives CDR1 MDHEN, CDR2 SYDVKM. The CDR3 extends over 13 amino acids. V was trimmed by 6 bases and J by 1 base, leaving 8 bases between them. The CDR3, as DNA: TGTGCCAGCAGGGGCAGGGGCACAGATACGCAGTATTTT. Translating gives CASRGRGTDTQYF.

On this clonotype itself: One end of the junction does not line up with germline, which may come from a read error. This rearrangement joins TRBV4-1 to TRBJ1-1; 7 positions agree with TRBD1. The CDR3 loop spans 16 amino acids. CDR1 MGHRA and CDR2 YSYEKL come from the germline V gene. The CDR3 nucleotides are TGCGCCGGCAGCCAATCCGGGACAGACATGAACACTGAAGCTTTCTTT. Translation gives CAGSQSGTDMNTEAFF.

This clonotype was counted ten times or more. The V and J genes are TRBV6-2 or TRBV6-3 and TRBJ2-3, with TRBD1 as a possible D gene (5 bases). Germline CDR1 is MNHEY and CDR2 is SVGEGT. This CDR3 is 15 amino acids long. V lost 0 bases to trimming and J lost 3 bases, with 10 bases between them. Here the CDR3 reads CASSYSSRATDTQYF. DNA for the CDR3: TGTGCCAGCAGTTACTCGAGCAGGGCTACAGATACGCAGTATTTT.

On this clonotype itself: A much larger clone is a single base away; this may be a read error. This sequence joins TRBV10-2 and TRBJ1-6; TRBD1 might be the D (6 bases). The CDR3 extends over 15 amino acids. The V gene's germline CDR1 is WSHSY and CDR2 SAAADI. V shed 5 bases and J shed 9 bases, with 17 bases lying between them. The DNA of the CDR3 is TGCGCCAGCAGTAAGTGGTCCCTCAGGGGTTCACCCCTCCACTTT. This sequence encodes CASSKWSLRGSPLHF.

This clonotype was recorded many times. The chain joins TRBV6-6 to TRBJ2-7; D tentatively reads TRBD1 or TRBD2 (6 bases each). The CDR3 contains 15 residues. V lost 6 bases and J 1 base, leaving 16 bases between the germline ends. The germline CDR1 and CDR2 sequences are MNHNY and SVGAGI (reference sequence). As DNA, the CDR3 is TGTGCCAGCAGCTCCCGACTAGGGGGGTCCTACGAGCAGTACTTC. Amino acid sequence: CASSSRLGGSYEQYF.

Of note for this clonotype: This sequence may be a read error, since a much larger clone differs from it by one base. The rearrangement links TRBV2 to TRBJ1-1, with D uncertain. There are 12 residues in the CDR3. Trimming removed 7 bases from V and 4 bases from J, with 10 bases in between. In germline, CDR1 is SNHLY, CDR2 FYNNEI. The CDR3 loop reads CASTQDGTEAFF. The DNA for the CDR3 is TGTGCCAGCACGCAGGACGGCACTGAAGCTTTCTTT. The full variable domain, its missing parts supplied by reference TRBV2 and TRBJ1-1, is EPEVTQTPSHQVTQMGQEVILRCVPISNHLYFYWYRQILGQKVEFLVSFYNNEISEKSEIFDDQFSVERPDGSNFTLKIRSTKLEDSAMYFCASTQDGTEAFFGQGTRLTVV.

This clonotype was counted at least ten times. The CDR3 sequence is CASSLLAGFSNEQFF. The DNA of the CDR3 is TGTGCCAGCAGCCTGTTAGCGGGATTCAGTAATGAGCAGTTCTTC. The chain has TRBV5-5 and TRBJ2-1; 8 nucleotides match TRBD2. With 4 bases clipped from V and 7 bases from J, the junction kept 10 bases outside the gene matches. The CDR3 contains 15 residues. Germline V gives CDR1 SGHKS, CDR2 YYEKEE (reference sequence).

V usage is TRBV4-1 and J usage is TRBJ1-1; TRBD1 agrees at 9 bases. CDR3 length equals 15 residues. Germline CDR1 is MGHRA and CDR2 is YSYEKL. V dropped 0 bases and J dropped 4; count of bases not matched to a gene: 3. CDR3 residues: CASSQEDRGVTEAFF. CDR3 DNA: TGCGCCAGCAGCCAAGAGGACAGGGGAGTCACTGAAGCTTTCTTT.